This TCR beta chain comes out of a study of T cell responses to AZD1222 COVID-19 vaccine. This CDR3 has 13 amino acids. Trimming pared 1 base from V and 2 bases from J, leaving 5 bases between. Germline CDR1 reads MDHEN; CDR2 reads SYDVKM. Study-level points and caveats: Spike-specific TCR breadth and depth were elevated following two AZD1222 doses. Vaccine-associated CD4 TCRs ranged over spike, dominating at 160-218 and 743-854. Just five to seven AZD1222 recipients tested seropositive at baseline.

Points on this clone: The antigen is unknown.

Some second doses came at about 4 weeks and others at about 12 weeks; these were pooled. Repertoires were generated with immunoSEQ multiplex PCR, while TCRdb's copy carries only in-frame clones and drops some. The repertoire holds fewer than 200,000 clones, with 90% to 95% as singletons. Sequencing used peripheral blood, obtained 28 days after the second AZD1222 dose. The clonotype originates from an adult who received the AZD1222 COVID-19 vaccine. This chain connects TRBV28 to TRBJ1-2; D is uncertain. The CDR3 region is CASSLSQNYGYTF. As DNA, the CDR3 is TGTGCCAGCAGTTTATCGCAGAACTATGGCTACACCTTC.